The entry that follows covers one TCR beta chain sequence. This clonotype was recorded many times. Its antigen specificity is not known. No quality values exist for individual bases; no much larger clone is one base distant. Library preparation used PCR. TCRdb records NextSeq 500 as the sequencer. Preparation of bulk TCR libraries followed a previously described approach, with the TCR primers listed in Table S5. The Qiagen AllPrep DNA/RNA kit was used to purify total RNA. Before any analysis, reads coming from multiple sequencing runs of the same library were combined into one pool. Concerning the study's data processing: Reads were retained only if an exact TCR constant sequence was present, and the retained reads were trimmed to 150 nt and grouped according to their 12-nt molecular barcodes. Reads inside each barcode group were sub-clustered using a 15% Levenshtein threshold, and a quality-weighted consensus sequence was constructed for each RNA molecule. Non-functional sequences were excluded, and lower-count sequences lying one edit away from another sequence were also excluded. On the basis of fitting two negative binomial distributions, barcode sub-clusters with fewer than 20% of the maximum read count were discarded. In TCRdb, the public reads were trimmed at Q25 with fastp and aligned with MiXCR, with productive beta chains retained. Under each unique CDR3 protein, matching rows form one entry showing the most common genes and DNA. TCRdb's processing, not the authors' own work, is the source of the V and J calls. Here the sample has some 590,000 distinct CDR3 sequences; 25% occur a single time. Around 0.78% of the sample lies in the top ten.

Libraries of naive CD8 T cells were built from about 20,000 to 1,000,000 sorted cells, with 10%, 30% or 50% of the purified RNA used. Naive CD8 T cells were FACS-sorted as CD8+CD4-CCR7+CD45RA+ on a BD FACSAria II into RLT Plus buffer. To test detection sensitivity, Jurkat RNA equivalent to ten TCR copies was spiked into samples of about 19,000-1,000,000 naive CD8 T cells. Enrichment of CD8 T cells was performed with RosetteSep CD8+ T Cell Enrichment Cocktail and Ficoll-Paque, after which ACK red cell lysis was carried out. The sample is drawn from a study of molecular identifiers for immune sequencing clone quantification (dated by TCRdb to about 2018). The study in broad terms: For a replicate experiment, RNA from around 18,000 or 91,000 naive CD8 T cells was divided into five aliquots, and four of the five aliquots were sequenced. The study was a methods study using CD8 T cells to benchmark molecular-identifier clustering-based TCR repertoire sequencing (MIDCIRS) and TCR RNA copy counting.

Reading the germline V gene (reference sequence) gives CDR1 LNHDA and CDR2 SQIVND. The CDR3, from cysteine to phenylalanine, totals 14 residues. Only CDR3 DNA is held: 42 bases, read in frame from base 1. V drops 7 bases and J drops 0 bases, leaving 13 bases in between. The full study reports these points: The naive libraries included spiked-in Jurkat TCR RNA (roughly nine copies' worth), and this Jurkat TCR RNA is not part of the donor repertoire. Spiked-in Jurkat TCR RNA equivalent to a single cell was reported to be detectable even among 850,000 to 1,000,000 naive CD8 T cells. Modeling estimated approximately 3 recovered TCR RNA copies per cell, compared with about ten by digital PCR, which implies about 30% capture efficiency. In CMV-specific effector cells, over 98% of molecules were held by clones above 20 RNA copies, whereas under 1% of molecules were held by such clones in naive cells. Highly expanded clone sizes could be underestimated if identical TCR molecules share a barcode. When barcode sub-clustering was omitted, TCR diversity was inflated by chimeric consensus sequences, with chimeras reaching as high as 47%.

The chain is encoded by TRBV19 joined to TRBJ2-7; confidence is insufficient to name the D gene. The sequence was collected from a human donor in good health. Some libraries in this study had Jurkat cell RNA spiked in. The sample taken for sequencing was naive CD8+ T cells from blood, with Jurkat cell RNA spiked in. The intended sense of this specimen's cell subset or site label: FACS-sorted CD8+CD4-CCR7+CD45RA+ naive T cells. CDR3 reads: CASTPGTVSYEQYF. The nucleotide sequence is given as TGTGCCAGTACCCCTGGTACCGTCTCCTACGAGCAGTACTTC.